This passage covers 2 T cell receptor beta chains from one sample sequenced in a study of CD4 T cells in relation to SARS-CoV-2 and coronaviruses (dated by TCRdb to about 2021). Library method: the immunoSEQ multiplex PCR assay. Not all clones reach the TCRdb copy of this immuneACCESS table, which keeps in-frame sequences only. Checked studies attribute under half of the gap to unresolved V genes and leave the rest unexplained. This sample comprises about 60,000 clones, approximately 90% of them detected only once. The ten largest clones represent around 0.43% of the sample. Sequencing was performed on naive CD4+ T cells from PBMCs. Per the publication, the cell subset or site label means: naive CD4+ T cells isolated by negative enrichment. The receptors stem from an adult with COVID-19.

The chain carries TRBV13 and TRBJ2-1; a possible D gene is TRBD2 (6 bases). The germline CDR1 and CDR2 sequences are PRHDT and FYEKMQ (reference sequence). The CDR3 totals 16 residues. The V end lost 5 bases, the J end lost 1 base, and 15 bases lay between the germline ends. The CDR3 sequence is CASSPPQTSSYNEQFF. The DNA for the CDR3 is TGTGCCAGCAGCCCACCTCAGACTAGTTCCTACAATGAGCAGTTCTTC.

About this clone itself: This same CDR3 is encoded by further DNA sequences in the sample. CDR3 bases: TGCGCCAGCAGCTTGGGGGGAACCGGGGCCAACGTCCTGACTTTC. Residues: CASSLGGTGANVLTF. This sequence joins TRBV5-1 and TRBJ2-6; D gene unclear. The CDR3 is 15 residues long. V lost 0 bases and J 4 bases, leaving 8 bases between the germline ends. Germline-derived CDR1 and CDR2 are SGHRS and YFSETQ.